Listed below are T cell receptor beta chains from one sample, sequenced in a study of control samples from healthy donors and cancer patients. Assay used: immunoSEQ multiplex PCR; TCRdb lists only in-frame clones, some missing. Of more than 100,000 clones detected, over 85% appear once; the ten largest clones hold around 6.9%. Sequencing was carried out using PBMCs. The receptors shown here come from a man aged 45-60 years with head and neck cancer. Each CDR3 is given with its conserved first and last residue. A D gene is named only where the DNA matches it firmly.

v_gene,d_gene,j_gene,len,CDR3aa
TRBV2,-,TRBJ1-1,12,CASSHPAGGAFF
TRBV6-5,TRBD1,TRBJ1-6,14,CASNGQGEDSPLHF
TRBV6-5,TRBD2,TRBJ2-1,14,CATTESSGHNEQFF
TRBV5-1,-,TRBJ2-5,14,CASRVGAEQETQYF
TRBV27,-,TRBJ1-1,15,CASSSLQGRQPEAFF
TRBV28,TRBD2,TRBJ2-7,13,CASTVAGPKGQYF
TRBV7-2,TRBD2,TRBJ2-7,16,CASSPELAGGLYEQYF
TRBV5-6,TRBD1,TRBJ1-4,17,CASSLGQGRDGKEKLFF
TRBV6-5,-,TRBJ2-1,15,CASSYQNSSYNEQFF
TRBV12-3/TRBV12-4,-,TRBJ2-1,11,CASSLINEQFF